This T cell receptor (beta chain) appears in the sequencing data of a study of CD8+CD57+ T cells in acquired aplastic anemia. Background on the study: Around 3.2 ug was the average amount of DNA from sorted CD4+ and CD8+ cells. Read counts for CD4+ cells (from healthy donors) averaged around 11 million.

Germline V CDR1 and CDR2: DFQATT, SNEGSKA (reference sequence). The CDR3 sequence is 13 residues long. Between the trimmed V and J ends, which lost 3 bases and 8 bases, there was a span of 14 bases. This clonotype was seen at least ten times. Its antigen is not known. Template material for TCR beta VDJ and CDR3 profiling consisted of genomic DNA. In TCRdb, the reads were re-called with MiXCR into one record per CDR3 protein. The sample lists about 160,000 distinct CDR3 sequences; around 45% were seen once. Study-wide points: Sharing between patients and controls was observed for around 30 CD8+ CDR3 sequences. The study found no significant CD8+ Simpson's diversity difference between patients and controls.

The TCR originated in a human donor in good health. The chain is built from TRBV20-1 and TRBJ1-3, with D unresolved. The sample taken for sequencing was sorted CD4+, CD8+, or CD8+CD57+ T cells (not recorded which) from PBMCs. Written as DNA, the CDR3 is TGCAGTGCTAGGCTCGGATCACAACACACCATATATTTT. Protein: CSARLGSQHTIYF.